One sample yielded the 21 T cell receptor beta chains listed below, sequenced in a study of CD8+ T cells in alopecia areata (dated by TCRdb to the late 2010s). From alopecia areata patients, peripheral blood was collected along with lesional scalp punch biopsies. Library method: the immunoSEQ multiplex PCR assay. To provide template for TCR sequencing, every sample had RNA extracted and reverse transcribed into cDNA. The source is immuneACCESS, and TCRdb retained only in-frame sequences with V and J called. Part of the clones is not carried over; for the studies checked, unresolved V genes explain less than half of this, and the remainder is unexplained. Counted in this sample were about 12,000 clones; approximately 60% of them appeared once. In total, the top ten clones hold roughly 15% of the sample. The sample consisted of skin. These receptor sequences come from a human donor with alopecia areata.

The chain employs TRBV6-5 and TRBJ2-5; 11 nucleotides match TRBD2. CDR3 size: 14 residues. Germline-derived CDR1 and CDR2 are MNHEY and SVGAGI. The trim removed 6 bases at V and 3 bases at J, leaving 3 bases unmatched. CDR3: CASRQGLAEETQYF. The CDR3 DNA reads as TGTGCCAGCAGACAGGGACTAGCGGAAGAGACCCAGTACTTC.

In its sample, this clone is medium-sized. V and J are TRBV15 and TRBJ1-1; D remains ambiguous. Trimming left V 7 bases short and J 0 bases short, with 3 bases between. CDR3 length equals 11 residues. CDR1 LNHNV and CDR2 YYDKDF come from the germline V gene (reference sequence). CDR3 DNA sequence: TGTGCCACCACTATGAACACTGAAGCTTTCTTT. This encodes CATTMNTEAFF.

This clone was found a few times. The V call is TRBV7-9, the J call TRBJ1-2; 8 bases are a match to TRBD1. Germline V CDR1 and CDR2: SEHNR, FQNEAQ (reference sequence). V lost 5 bases to trimming and J lost 4 bases; unmatched junction nucleotides: 9. This CDR3 is built from 15 residues. CDR3 nucleotides: TGTGCCAGCAGCCCCCCAGGGGGCCTACTCTATGGCTACACCTTC. Its translation is CASSPPGGLLYGYTF. The complete variable domain, with remaining parts taken from reference TRBV7-9 and TRBJ1-2, reads DTGVSQNPRHKITKRGQNVTFRCDPISEHNRLYWYRQTLGQGPEFLTYFQNEAQLEKSRLLSDRFSAERPKGSFSTLEIQRTEQGDSAMYLCASSPPGGLLYGYTFGSGTRLTVV.

The rearrangement uses TRBV29-1 and TRBJ2-1; 9 positions agree with TRBD1. Germline CDR1 and CDR2: SQVTM and ANQGSEA. CDR3 length: 15 amino acids. The junction had 11 bases not matched to a gene; V was cut back by 7 bases and J by 4 bases. The CDR3 protein is CSAPSGQGLYNEQFF. DNA for the CDR3: TGCAGCGCCCCTTCGGGACAGGGTTTGTACAATGAGCAGTTCTTC.

This clone was counted only a few times. The chain couples TRBV6-5 to TRBJ2-1, with D perhaps matching TRBD1 (6 bases). There are 14 residues in the CDR3. Looked up from germline, CDR1 is MNHEY and CDR2 is SVGAGI. The V gene lost 2 bases and the J gene lost 5 bases, with 10 bases spanning the gap. The CDR3 protein is CASSYGGPNNEQFF. The CDR3 DNA follows: TGTGCCAGCAGTTACGGGGGCCCCAACAATGAGCAGTTCTTC.

The chain is built from TRBV2 and TRBJ1-2; TRBD1 might be the D (6 bases). The CDR3 is made up of 13 amino acids. V was cut by 6 bases and J by 8 bases, with 16 bases left in between. Germline CDR1 is SNHLY and CDR2 is FYNNEI. CDR3: CASSGRDTAGYTF. CDR3 coding DNA: TGTGCCAGCAGCGGCCGGGACACGGCAGGCTACACCTTC.

This clone came up a few times. V is TRBV29-1 and J is TRBJ2-2, with a tentative D call TRBD1 (6 bases). V lost 6 bases to trimming and J lost 1 base, with 12 bases between them. CDR3 length: 14 amino acids. CDR1 and CDR2 (germline): SQVTM, ANQGSEA. This CDR3 is CSVQGQMNTGELFF. In DNA form, the CDR3 reads TGCAGCGTGCAAGGACAGATGAACACCGGGGAGCTGTTTTTT.

The chain carries TRBV19 and TRBJ1-2; D may be TRBD1 (5 bases). V gave up 7 bases and J gave up 2 bases, with 14 bases separating them. The CDR3 totals 14 residues. The V gene's germline CDR1 is LNHDA and CDR2 SQIVND (reference sequence). The CDR3 DNA follows: TGTGCCAGTACCATCGGGACGGGGAACTATGGCTACACCTTC. This encodes CASTIGTGNYGYTF.

The chain employs TRBV5-4 and TRBJ1-1, with a possible D match to TRBD1 (5 bases). Germline V gene sequence: CDR1 SGHNT, CDR2 YYREEE (reference sequence). Trimming took 4 bases from V and 8 from J, leaving 15 bases between them. This CDR3 contains 13 residues. The CDR3 sequence: CASSLPTAGEAFF. DNA for the CDR3: TGTGCCAGCAGCCTCCCGACTGCAGGGGAAGCTTTCTTT.

The gene calls are TRBV18 and TRBJ1-1; maybe TRBD1 (6 bases). V was trimmed by 3 bases and J by 1 base, leaving 9 bases between them. The CDR3 runs to 14 residues. Germline loops: CDR1 KGHSH, CDR2 LQKENI. The CDR3 here is CASSPSTGNTEAFF. CDR3 coding DNA: TGTGCCAGCTCACCGTCGACAGGGAACACTGAAGCTTTCTTT.

This chain uses TRBV7-2 with TRBJ1-2; weak D call: TRBD1 (5 bases). V was shortened by 3 bases and J by 2 bases, with 10 bases between the two germline ends. Germline CDR1 SGHTA, CDR2 FQGNSA. The CDR3 is 14 amino acids. The CDR3 DNA is TGTGCCAGCAGCTTGGGACCGACAAACTATGGCTACACCTTC. Residues: CASSLGPTNYGYTF.

CDR3 sequence (DNA): TGTGCCAGCAGCCCCAGCGGGGGGGCGGATACGCAGTATTTT. It specifies CASSPSGGADTQYF. V usage is TRBV7-3 and J usage is TRBJ2-3, with TRBD2 matching 10 bases. CDR3 length: 14 residues. V lost 5 bases to trimming and J lost 6 bases; unmatched junction nucleotides: 5. Germline assignment: CDR1 SGHTA and CDR2 FQGTGA.

As concerns this clone: At the DNA level, this CDR3 is encoded by other sequences in the same sample as well. The V and J genes are TRBV10-3 and TRBJ2-1, with 7 bases identical to TRBD1. The germline V gene has CDR1 ENHRY and CDR2 SYGVKD. The J segment lost 4 bases and the V segment lost 8 bases, leaving 8 bases of the junction unmatched. The CDR3 totals 14 residues. CDR3 in DNA: TGTGCCATCTCGGGGCAGGGGGAATACAATGAGCAGTTCTTC. Translating it yields CAISGQGEYNEQFF.

The CDR3: CVTQRVRYNEQFF. The DNA for the CDR3 is TGTGTTACGCAGCGGGTGAGATACAATGAGCAGTTCTTC. The rearrangement uses TRBV7-2 and TRBJ2-1; possible D gene TRBD2, 6 bases. The germline CDR1 and CDR2 sequences are SGHTA and FQGNSA. The length of the CDR3 is 13 residues.

For this clone: The germline gene is not matched at one end of the junction; a read error may be the cause. J is TRBJ2-7 and V is TRBV7-7, with 8 bases aligning to TRBD1. This CDR3 spans 14 amino acids. The germline V gene encodes CDR1 SSHAT and CDR2 FNYEAQ (reference sequence). The CDR3 sequence: CASSPGQGFYEQYF. CDR3 coding DNA: TGTGCTAGCAGCCCCGGACAGGGTTTCTACGAGCAGTACTTC.

This clone was detected a few times. The chain has TRBV5-5 and TRBJ2-5; 12 nucleotides align to TRBD2. V dropped 3 bases and J dropped 5; count of bases not matched to a gene: 8. CDR3 size: 16 residues. Germline V gene data show CDR1 as SGHKS and CDR2 as YYEKEE (reference sequence). The CDR3 loop reads CASSWGLAGGPETQYF. In DNA, the CDR3 is TGTGCCAGCAGCTGGGGCCTAGCGGGGGGGCCGGAGACCCAGTACTTC.

The chain uses TRBV4-1 and TRBJ2-3; D not resolved. This CDR3 has 13 amino acids. Trimming took off 4 bases at V and 4 bases at J, with 9 bases between the two ends. The germline CDR1 and CDR2 sequences are MGHRA and YSYEKL. CDR3 residues: CASSPSAPDTQYF. The CDR3 coding sequence is TGCGCCAGCAGCCCGTCGGCCCCAGATACGCAGTATTTT.

The chain links TRBV27 to TRBJ2-7; TRBD1 is a possible D gene (6 bases). The CDR3 is made up of 14 amino acids. Germline values: CDR1 MNHEY, CDR2 SMNVEV (reference sequence). V lost 6 bases to trimming and J lost 0 bases, with 12 bases between them. The CDR3 region has the DNA TGTGCCAGCAGCTCCGGGACAATCTCCTACGAGCAGTACTTC. Encoded protein: CASSSGTISYEQYF.

The V gene is TRBV2, the J gene TRBJ2-7; no clear D gene. V gave up 4 bases and J gave up 5 bases, with 6 bases separating them. The CDR3 covers 11 residues. CDR1 SNHLY and CDR2 FYNNEI come from the germline V gene. CDR3 in DNA: TGTGCCAGCAGTGGAGGTAACGAGCAGTACTTC. This sequence encodes CASSGGNEQYF.

This chain connects TRBV29-1 to TRBJ2-5; 8 nucleotides match TRBD2. Unmatched junction bases numbered 9, after V lost 7 bases and J lost 5 bases. CDR3 length equals 13 residues. Looked up from germline, CDR1 is SQVTM and CDR2 is ANQGSEA. In DNA form, the CDR3 reads TGCAGCGCCACTTCGGGACTAGTGGAGACCCAGTACTTC. Encoded protein: CSATSGLVETQYF.

CDR3 bases: TGTGCCAGCAGAGTTAGGGGGGGACGCTCCGGGTCCGAGCAGTACTTC. It translates to CASRVRGGRSGSEQYF. The chain joins TRBV6-6 to TRBJ2-5, with D maybe TRBD2 (7 bases). The better agreement between TRBJ2-7 and the DNA end casts doubt on the J call. Germline CDR1 and CDR2: MNHNY and SVGAGI (reference sequence). The CDR3 runs to 16 residues.